The text below deals with one T cell receptor beta chain. Its antigen is not identified. The source of the sample is a study of Ad26.COV2.S vaccination and SARS-CoV-2 variants. Study-wide points: The placebo group had lower spike-specific TCR breadth than the vaccine recipients did.

Unmatched junction bases numbered 6, after V lost 2 bases and J lost 6 bases. In germline, CDR1 is MDHEN, CDR2 SYDVKM. This CDR3 has 15 residues. Described treatment: 19 received Ad26.COV2.S at low or high dose, single or two shots; about five received placebo; per-sample allocation not given. Samples came from day 63 after the first vaccine or placebo injection. TCRdb's copy holds only in-frame clones and misses some; the assay was immunoSEQ multiplex PCR. The sample yields around 300,000 clones, around nine tenths seen once. This specimen was peripheral blood, taken in a trial of Ad26.COV2.S vaccine versus placebo. J is TRBJ2-2 and V is TRBV28; 7 nucleotides line up with TRBD2. The TCR was taken from a person between 18 and 65 years old who received the Ad26.COV2.S COVID-19 vaccine or a placebo. For the CDR3, the DNA is TGTGCCAGCAGTTTAGTCAGGGAGGGCTCCGGGGAGCTGTTTTTT. Translated: CASSLVREGSGELFF.